In this sample, the clone carrying this T cell receptor beta chain turned up a few times. V dropped 6 bases and J dropped 1 base, with 12 bases sitting between them. Germline CDR1 reads MNHEY; CDR2 reads SVGAGI. There are 14 residues in the CDR3. Original methodology: Nucleated cell number was recorded as an estimate derived from reference gene primer amplification. Clones were read by immunoSEQ multiplex PCR, and TCRdb kept only the in-frame ones, dropping some. For V, J and clone size, that table is used; D and trimming come from the DNA. Of around 300,000 clones in the sample, approximately 87% were seen once. This sample was taken from a study of blood T cell repertoires in COVID-19. Study summary: COVID-19 samples collected from the United States, Italy and Spain covered acute and convalescent phases. Nucleic acid was either cDNA or gDNA, and it came from T cells, B-cell-depleted T cells, or PBMCs.

The receptor's source is a woman aged 45-65 years with active or convalescent COVID-19. This rearrangement joins TRBV6-5 to TRBJ1-1, with a tentative D call TRBD1 (5 bases). Sequencing was carried out using peripheral blood. In DNA, the CDR3 is TGTGCCAGCAGGGTGGGGCAGCCGAACACTGAAGCTTTCTTT. Its translation: CASRVGQPNTEAFF.